These 17 T cell receptor beta chains were all obtained from the same sample, sequenced in a study of T cells after yellow fever vaccination. MiXCR, run by TCRdb on the 5' RACE reads, gives a single entry per CDR3 protein. The sample yields some 300,000 distinct CDR3 sequences, roughly 10% seen once. Sequenced material: CD4+ T cells sorted from PBMCs, taken 45 days after the yellow fever booster vaccination. These receptors originate from a man between 18 and 29 years old who received the YFV17D yellow fever vaccine.

The chain links TRBV5-1 to TRBJ2-3; 8 positions match TRBD1. J lost 6 bases, V lost 4 bases, and 7 bases had no gene match. The CDR3 spans 14 residues. Germline V lookup: CDR1 SGHRS, CDR2 YFSETQ. The CDR3 sequence: CASSIGQGWDTQYF. CDR3 nucleotide sequence: TGCGCCAGCAGCATCGGACAGGGCTGGGATACGCAGTATTTT.

This clonotype occurred a few times. The V and J genes are TRBV5-1 and TRBJ2-1, with 7 bases that match TRBD2. The CDR3 sequence is 16 residues long. Trimming took 3 bases from V and 2 from J; bases not matched to a gene: 8. The germline V gene encodes CDR1 SGHRS and CDR2 YFSETQ. The CDR3 nucleotides read TGCGCCAGCAGCTCCTCTGGAGGGAGGGCCTACAATGAGCAGTTCTTC. Translating it yields CASSSSGGRAYNEQFF.

This clonotype came up many times. The V call is TRBV27, the J call TRBJ1-4; 8 bases fit TRBD1. CDR3 length: 18 residues. Germline V gives CDR1 MNHEY, CDR2 SMNVEV (reference sequence). V was clipped by 4 bases and J by 0 bases; unmatched bases: 10. This chain's CDR3 is CASSSRGTGRSTNEKLFF. The CDR3 DNA reads as TGTGCCAGCAGTTCAAGAGGGACAGGTCGTTCAACTAATGAAAAACTGTTTTTT.

This clonotype has a handful of counts. The J gene is TRBJ2-5, the V gene TRBV5-6; 8 bases match TRBD1. J lost 5 bases, V lost 5 bases, and 5 bases had no gene match. Germline-derived CDR1 and CDR2 are SGHDT and YYEEEE. The CDR3 consists of 13 residues. This CDR3 is CASRPQGAETQYF. CDR3 nucleotides: TGTGCCAGCAGGCCCCAGGGGGCCGAGACCCAGTACTTC.

The J gene is TRBJ1-1, the V gene TRBV5-4; TRBD1 aligns across 8 bases. The CDR3 totals 16 residues. CDR1 and CDR2 from the germline V gene are SGHNT and YYREEE (reference sequence). J lost 4 bases, V lost 0 bases, and 8 bases had no gene match. CDR3 loop: CASSLAGAGGRTEAFF. CDR3 sequence (DNA): TGTGCCAGCAGCTTGGCCGGGGCAGGGGGCCGCACTGAAGCTTTCTTT. The full variable domain, its missing parts supplied by reference TRBV5-4 and TRBJ1-1, is ETGVTQSPTHLIKTRGQQVTLRCSSQSGHNTVSWYQQALGQGPQFIFQYYREEENGRGNFPPRFSGLQFPNYSSELNVNALELDDSALYLCASSLAGAGGRTEAFFGQGTRLTVV.

V usage is TRBV29-1 and J usage is TRBJ2-7; 8 bases are shared with TRBD1. CDR1 SQVTM and CDR2 ANQGSEA come from the germline V gene. V lost 4 bases, J lost 0 bases, and 5 bases stayed unmatched. The CDR3 extends over 14 amino acids. CDR3 in amino acids: CSVGGQGISYEQYF. CDR3 DNA: TGCAGCGTTGGTGGACAGGGAATCTCCTACGAGCAGTACTTC.

This clonotype has a handful of counts. The chain couples TRBV7-9 to TRBJ2-5; unclear D gene. The CDR3 consists of 14 residues. The V gene's germline CDR1 is SEHNR and CDR2 FQNEAQ (reference sequence). V lost 5 bases to trimming and J lost 5 bases, with 15 bases between them. For the CDR3, the DNA is TGTGCCAGCAGCCCACGTCGATCACGGGAGACCCAGTACTTC. It specifies CASSPRRSRETQYF.

The J gene is TRBJ2-7, the V gene TRBV10-3; TRBD1 aligns across 9 bases. This CDR3 has 13 amino acids. Germline CDR1 is ENHRY and CDR2 is SYGVKD. Here the CDR3 reads CAAAPDRGYEQYV. The CDR3 nucleotides read TGTGCTGCTGCCCCGGACAGGGGATACGAGCAGTACGTC.

This clonotype was observed a handful of times. The chain carries TRBV5-1 and TRBJ2-3; D call uncertain. The CDR3 length is 14 residues. The germline gives CDR1 SGHRS, CDR2 YFSETQ. Trimming removed 4 bases from V and 2 bases from J, with 11 bases in between. This CDR3 is CASSPAADTDTQYF. DNA for the CDR3: TGCGCCAGCAGCCCGGCCGCAGACACAGATACGCAGTATTTT.

This clonotype was detected only a few times. This chain uses TRBV4-3 with TRBJ1-1; D remains ambiguous. The CDR3 sequence is 15 residues long. Germline CDR1 LGHNA, CDR2 YSLEER. The V end lost 0 bases, the J end lost 2 bases, and 10 bases lay between the germline ends. DNA for the CDR3: TGCGCCAGCAGCCAAGACAGGCCATTTAACACTGAAGCTTTCTTT. It encodes CASSQDRPFNTEAFF.

There are many counts of this clonotype. The chain uses TRBV4-1 and TRBJ1-5, with D maybe TRBD1 (5 bases). The CDR3 has 15 amino acids. The germline gives CDR1 MGHRA, CDR2 YSYEKL. Deletions cut 1 base from V and 4 bases from J, with 11 bases between. The CDR3 region is CASSQGGAGNQPQHF. The CDR3 DNA reads TGCGCCAGCAGCCAAGGTGGGGCAGGAAATCAGCCCCAGCATTTT.

The chain has TRBV4-1 and TRBJ1-6, with TRBD1 matching over 8 bases. Germline V CDR1 and CDR2: MGHRA, YSYEKL. V shed 0 bases, J shed 6 bases, and the junction held 7 bases outside the gene matches. There are 17 residues in the CDR3. CDR3 coding DNA: TGCGCCAGCAGCCAAGATGGAGTGGGGACAGGTAATTCACCCCTCCACTTT. It is translated as CASSQDGVGTGNSPLHF.

The chain has TRBV10-1 and TRBJ2-3; D unresolved. The ends were cut back, 10 bases at V and 1 base at J, with 9 bases in the middle. The CDR3 is 12 residues long. Germline assignment: CDR1 WNHNN and CDR2 SYGVQD (reference sequence). CDR3: CATSQGTDTQYF. The DNA for the CDR3 is TGCGCCACCTCGCAAGGCACAGATACGCAGTATTTT.

This sequence joins TRBV20-1 and TRBJ1-1; D is possibly TRBD1 (5 bases). The CDR3 is 16 residues long. Germline V gene data show CDR1 as DFQATT and CDR2 as SNEGSKA (reference sequence). Between the trimmed V and J ends, which lost 5 bases and 1 base, there was a span of 20 bases. The CDR3 nucleotides read TGCAGTGCTGAAGACCCGAGGGGCGTGGGGAACACTGAAGCTTTCTTT. This translates into CSAEDPRGVGNTEAFF.

The sample holds many counts of this clonotype. The genes are TRBV10-3 and TRBJ1-5; D not resolved. CDR1 and CDR2 (germline): ENHRY, SYGVKD. V was clipped by 0 bases and J by 6 bases, with 6 bases between them. The CDR3 length is 13 residues. This CDR3 reads CAISESYSQPQHF. Written as DNA, the CDR3 is TGTGCCATCAGTGAGTCCTACAGTCAGCCCCAGCATTTT.

This clonotype was seen at least ten times. J is TRBJ2-3 and V is TRBV5-1; TRBD1 might be the D (6 bases). This CDR3 region has 15 residues. Between the trimmed V and J ends, which lost 2 bases and 5 bases, there was a span of 15 bases. CDR1 and CDR2 (germline): SGHRS, YFSETQ. CDR3 residues: CASSLTGPIGDTQYF. DNA of the CDR3: TGCGCCAGCAGCTTAACAGGGCCGATAGGAGATACGCAGTATTTT.

The chain employs TRBV25-1 and TRBJ2-3, with D unresolved. Trimming pared 4 bases from V and 4 bases from J, leaving 9 bases between. Germline-derived CDR1 and CDR2 are MGHDK and SYGVNS. The CDR3 length is 13 residues. This chain's CDR3 is CASSAAVPDTQYF. CDR3 DNA: TGTGCCAGCAGTGCCGCAGTACCAGATACGCAGTATTTT.